The present TCR beta chain was sequenced within a study of T cells in Graves' hyperthyroidism and ophthalmopathy. The sample holds a few counts of this clonotype. Its antigen remains unidentified. Uncontrolled infections, other autoimmune diseases, pregnancy or lactation led to exclusion of patients. The PBMCs studied were ones that came from approximately 9.9 ml fresh peripheral blood. General study results and limits: Ophthalmopathy and stable hyperthyroidism were told apart by a 13 V-J model. Expanded thyroid clonotypes (above 0.001) were mostly also found in blood.

The germline V gene encodes CDR1 SGHKS and CDR2 YYEKEE (reference sequence). Trimming cost V 7 bases and J 0 bases, with 8 bases left between them. The CDR3 sequence is 14 residues long. Amplified TCR beta CDR3 regions came from RNA transcripts. A set of HTBI primers served as the primers for a first-round RT-PCR of the TCR CDR3. TCRdb redid the calling of the multiplex PCR reads with MiXCR, one entry per CDR3 protein. The data contain around 600,000 distinct CDR3 sequences, 16% of them seen just once; the ten biggest clones take up roughly 3%. The rearrangement links TRBV5-5 to TRBJ2-6; D unclear. The source material was blood. This TCR was sampled from a woman between 35 and 50 years old with Graves' ophthalmopathy. For the CDR3, the DNA is TGTGCCAGCTCTACAGACTCTGGGGCCAACGTCCTGACTTTC. Its protein is CASSTDSGANVLTF.